A selection of T cell receptor beta chains follows, all from one sample in a study of T cells in Graves' hyperthyroidism and ophthalmopathy. Each CDR3 protein gets one entry after TCRdb re-called the multiplex PCR reads with MiXCR. In the table there are approximately 95,000 distinct CDR3 sequences, roughly 40% of which are singletons. Sequences were obtained from peripheral blood or thyroid tissue (not recorded which). These receptors all stem from a woman aged 30 to 39 with Graves' hyperthyroidism. CDR3s include the opening cysteine and the closing phenylalanine or tryptophan. D genes are given only for firm matches. Clone size appears in some rows only: once, few, many, or a class for an expanded clone.

>TRBV7-3|TRBJ1-4|TRBD1|NA
TGCGCCAGCAGCCACATACAGGGGGCGCGGGAAAAACTGTTTTTT
CASSHIQGAREKLFF
>TRBV5-4|TRBJ2-7|TRBD1|many
TGTGCCAGCAGCCGTGACAGGGTACGCGAGCAGTACTTC
CASSRDRVREQYF
>TRBV25-1|TRBJ2-7|TRBD2|NA
TGTGCCAGCAGTGAATGGTGGACTAGCGGGAGGGCCTACGAGCAGTACTTC
CASSEWWTSGRAYEQYF
>TRBV12-3/TRBV12-4|TRBJ1-1|NA|many
TGTGCCAGCAGTTTTCCTGGGTGGGATTCGACTGAAGCTTTCTTT
CASSFPGWDSTEAFF
>TRBV10-3|TRBJ2-7|TRBD2|many
TGTGCCATCAGTGGTTCCCTAGCGGAAAGCTCCTACGAGCAGTACTTC
CAISGSLAESSYEQYF
>TRBV20-1|TRBJ2-5|TRBD2|NA
TGCAGTGCTCCAGGCGCGGGAGTAGGCGAAGAGACCCAGTACTTC
CSAPGAGVGEETQYF
>TRBV6-1|TRBJ1-6|TRBD1|NA
TGTGCCAGCAGTCAGTGGCCGGGACAGGGCAATTCACCCCTCCACTTT
CASSQWPGQGNSPLHF
>TRBV20-1|TRBJ1-4|NA|many
TGCAGTGCTAGAGTTTGGGCTAGTGAAAAACTGTTTTTT
CSARVWASEKLFF
>TRBV7-2|TRBJ2-5|TRBD2|medium-sized
TGTGCCTGCGCGGGAGTAGCGGGAGGAGGAGAGACCCAGTACTTC
CACAGVAGGGETQYF
>TRBV12-3/TRBV12-4|TRBJ2-3|NA|many
TGTGCCAGCAGACTGCCGGGCTATACGCAGTATTTT
CASRLPGYTQYF
>TRBV29-1|TRBJ2-7|NA|few
TGCAGCGTTGCCTCGCACCCGTACGAGCAGTACTTC
CSVASHPYEQYF
>TRBV12-3/TRBV12-4|TRBJ1-1|NA|many
TGTGCCAGCAGTAATATCCCGCCCAGTACTGAAGCTTTCTTT
CASSNIPPSTEAFF
>TRBV5-8|TRBJ1-1|NA|many
TGTGCCAGCAGCCCTCCACAGGGGAACACTGAAGCTTTCTTT
CASSPPQGNTEAFF
>TRBV11-3|TRBJ2-7|TRBD1|many
TGTGCCAGCCGACAGGGGATCTACGAGCAGTACTTC
CASRQGIYEQYF
>TRBV3-1|TRBJ2-7|NA|many
TGTGCCAGCAGCCAAGAAGGATACGAGCAGTACTTC
CASSQEGYEQYF
>TRBV5-1|TRBJ2-5|NA|many
TGCGCCAGCAGGGAGGGATGGGAGACCCAGTACTTC
CASREGWETQYF
>TRBV6-5|TRBJ1-4|TRBD1|many
TGTGCCAGCAGTATATGGGACAGCCGGGGAACTAATGAAAAACTGTTTTTT
CASSIWDSRGTNEKLFF
>TRBV10-3|TRBJ2-3|TRBD2|NA
TGTGCCACCTGCGGGGGAGGACCCATGGGAACAGATGCGCAGTATTTT
CATCGGGPMGTDAQYF
>TRBV7-9|TRBJ1-4|NA|NA
TGTGCCAGCAGCTTAAGTGCAACTAATGAAAAACTGTTTTTT
CASSLSATNEKLFF
>TRBV2|TRBJ1-3|NA|many
TGTGCCAGCAGTGCTGAGGGGGGTGGAAACACCATATATTTT
CASSAEGGGNTIYF
>TRBV7-2|TRBJ1-6|TRBD1|NA
TGTGCCAGCAGCCCCCCCCCGGGGACAGGGGAACTGTCACCCCTCCACTTT
CASSPPPGTGELSPLHF
>TRBV14|TRBJ1-6|NA|NA
TGTGCCAGCAGCCAAAAGTATAATTCACCCCTCCACTTT
CASSQKYNSPLHF
>TRBV9|TRBJ1-1|NA|many
TGTGCCAGCAGCCCTCGGAGAGCGAGCACTGAAGCTTTCTTT
CASSPRRASTEAFF
>TRBV7-2|TRBJ2-6|NA|many
TGTGCCAGCAGCTCGACTCTGGGGGGGGCCAACGTCCTGACTTTC
CASSSTLGGANVLTF
>TRBV20-1|TRBJ2-5|NA|NA
TGCAGTGCTAGAGATCGAGACAGCCAAGAGACCCAGTACTTC
CSARDRDSQETQYF
>TRBV12-3/TRBV12-4|TRBJ2-1|NA|NA
TGTGCCAGTGGTCCTGGGACCAACCTCGCCCAGTTCTTC
CASGPGTNLAQFF
>TRBV7-9|TRBJ1-1|TRBD1|many
TGTGCCAGCAGACGTCAGGGGGGACAACGGAACACTGAAGCTTTCTTT
CASRRQGGQRNTEAFF
>TRBV7-6|TRBJ1-5|NA|NA
TGTGCCAGCAGCCGATGGGGGCACCAGCATTTT
CASSRWGHQHF
>TRBV19|TRBJ1-5|NA|many
TGTGCCAGTAGTATCCTTGGCCCTAATCAGCCCCAGCATTTT
CASSILGPNQPQHF
>TRBV2|TRBJ1-1|NA|many
TGTGCCAGCGGGTCGGGTGAAGCTTTCTTT
CASGSGEAFF
>TRBV7-2|TRBJ2-7|NA|many
TGTGCCAGCAGCTTAGCTCTCCCCGGGGTCGAGCAGTACTTC
CASSLALPGVEQYF
>TRBV20-1|TRBJ1-5|NA|many
TGCAGTGCTAGTTTAGGAGTTAAGGGCAATCAGCCCCAGCATTTT
CSASLGVKGNQPQHF
>TRBV7-9|TRBJ1-1|TRBD1|NA
TGCGCCAGCAGTGGGACAGGCACTGGAGCTTTCTTT
CASSGTGTGAFF
>TRBV4-2|TRBJ2-7|TRBD2|many
TGTGCCAGCAGCCAAAGCGGGAGAGGTCACGAGCAGTACTTC
CASSQSGRGHEQYF
>TRBV2|TRBJ1-1|TRBD1|many
TGTGCCAGCAGCGACAGGGGGTTCTCGACTGAAGCTTTCTTT
CASSDRGFSTEAFF
>TRBV28|TRBJ1-2|NA|many
TGTGCCAGCAGTTTGGAGGGCGGCTATGGCTACACCTTC
CASSLEGGYGYTF
>TRBV25-1|TRBJ1-4|TRBD1|many
TGTGCCAGCAGTGAATGGAGACAGGGGGATGAAAAACTGTTTTTT
CASSEWRQGDEKLFF
>TRBV2|TRBJ2-5|TRBD2|medium-sized
TGTGCCAGCAGTGACCCTAGCGGGAGGGAAGAGACCCAGTACTTC
CASSDPSGREETQYF
>TRBV20-1|TRBJ2-7|TRBD2|many
TGCAGTGCTAGTATCCTAGCGGGAGGGCCGCGGTACGAGCAGTACTTC
CSASILAGGPRYEQYF
>TRBV5-1|TRBJ2-2|NA|NA
TGCGCCAGCAGCGTAGGGGCCGGGGAGCTGTTTTTT
CASSVGAGELFF
>TRBV7-9|TRBJ1-1|NA|many
TGTGCCAGCAGCTTAGTGAACACTGAAGCTTTCTTT
CASSLVNTEAFF
>TRBV2|TRBJ1-5|NA|NA
TGTGCCAGCAGTTGGGACCCCTGGGCGGGCGAGCATTTT
CASSWDPWAGEHF
>TRBV3-1|TRBJ2-5|NA|many
TGTGCCAGCAGCCAGGATCCCCCAGGGTTAAGGGGGGAGACCCAGTACTTC
CASSQDPPGLRGETQYF
>TRBV7-8|TRBJ1-4|NA|once
TGCGCCAGCAGCCAAGAGGGGACACTTGGAAAACTGTTTTTT
CASSQEGTLGKLFF
>TRBV2|TRBJ2-5|TRBD1|many
TGTGCCAGCAGGCTGGGGACAGCGGAGAGGTACGAGACCCAGTACTTC
CASRLGTAERYETQYF
>TRBV12-3/TRBV12-4|TRBJ1-3|TRBD1|NA
TGTGTCAGCGGCTCCGGGACAGGGGACGCAGCATACTCTGGAAACACCATATATTTT
CVSGSGTGDAAYSGNTIYF
>TRBV6-6|TRBJ2-7|TRBD2|many
TGTGCCAGCAGTTCAACTGGCGGGAGGGGATACGAGCAGTACTTC
CASSSTGGRGYEQYF
>TRBV7-3|TRBJ1-6|TRBD1|NA
TGTGCCAGCAGCCCCCCGGGACAGTCCCGTAATTCACCCCTCCACTTT
CASSPPGQSRNSPLHF
>TRBV7-9|TRBJ1-5|NA|many
TGTGCCAGCAGCTCTAGTCGTAAGGGCAATCAGCCCCAGCATTTT
CASSSSRKGNQPQHF
>TRBV7-7|TRBJ2-7|TRBD2|NA
TGTGCTAGCAGCGCCGGACTAGCGGGGGTCGAACCCTTTCACGAGCAGTACTTC
CASSAGLAGVEPFHEQYF
>TRBV15|TRBJ1-2|NA|NA
TGTGCCACCAGCATCGCACGGGTTTTTGGCTATGGCTGCACCTTC
CATSIARVFGYGCTF
>TRBV7-2|TRBJ2-5|NA|NA
TGTGCCAGCAGCAATCGGGACACCATGGTGGAGACCCAGTACTTC
CASSNRDTMVETQYF
>TRBV12-3/TRBV12-4|TRBJ2-7|TRBD2|many
TGTGCCAGCAGTTTAGCCCTGACTAGCGGGAGTTCCTACGAGCAGTACTTC
CASSLALTSGSSYEQYF
>TRBV20-1|TRBJ1-4|NA|many
TGCAGTGCTAGCCACCGGGGATCTACTGAAAAACTGTTTTTT
CSASHRGSTEKLFF
>TRBV7-9|TRBJ2-7|TRBD1|many
TGTGCCAGCAGCTTGACGACAGGGCCGGAGGACTTC
CASSLTTGPEDF
>TRBV10-3|TRBJ2-5|TRBD2|NA
TGTGCCATCAGTGGTGCGGGAGGTTTGGAGACCCAGTACTTC
CAISGAGGLETQYF
>TRBV15|TRBJ2-7|NA|once
TGTGTCACCAGCAGAGGTGTATCGGCCAAATACGAGCAGTACTTC
CVTSRGVSAKYEQYF
>TRBV7-9|TRBJ1-2|TRBD1|NA
TGTGCCAGCAGCTCTCGGACAGGAGGGGATACCACGTATGGCTACACCTTC
CASSSRTGGDTTYGYTF